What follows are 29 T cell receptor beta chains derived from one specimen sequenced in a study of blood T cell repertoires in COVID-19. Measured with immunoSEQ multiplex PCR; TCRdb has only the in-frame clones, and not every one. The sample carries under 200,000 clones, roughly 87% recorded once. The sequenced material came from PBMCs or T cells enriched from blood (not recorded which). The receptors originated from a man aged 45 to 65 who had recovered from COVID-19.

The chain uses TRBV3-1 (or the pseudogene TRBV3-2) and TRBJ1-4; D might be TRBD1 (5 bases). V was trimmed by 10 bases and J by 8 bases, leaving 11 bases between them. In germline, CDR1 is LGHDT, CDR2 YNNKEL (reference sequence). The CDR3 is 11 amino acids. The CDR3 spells CATQRGEKLFF. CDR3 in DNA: TGTGCCACCCAACGGGGGGAAAAACTGTTTTTT.

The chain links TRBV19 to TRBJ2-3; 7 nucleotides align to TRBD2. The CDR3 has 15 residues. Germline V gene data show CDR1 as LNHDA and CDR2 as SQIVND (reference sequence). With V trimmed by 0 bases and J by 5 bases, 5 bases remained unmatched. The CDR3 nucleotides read TGTGCCAGTAGTATAGATGGGGAGCGGGAAGATACGCAGTATTTT. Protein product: CASSIDGEREDTQYF.

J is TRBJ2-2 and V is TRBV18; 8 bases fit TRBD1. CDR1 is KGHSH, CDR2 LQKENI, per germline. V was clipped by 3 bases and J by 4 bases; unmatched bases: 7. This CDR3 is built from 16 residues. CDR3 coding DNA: TGTGCCAGCTCACCCGTGCAGGGGGCGGTCACCGGGGAGCTGTTTTTT. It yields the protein CASSPVQGAVTGELFF.

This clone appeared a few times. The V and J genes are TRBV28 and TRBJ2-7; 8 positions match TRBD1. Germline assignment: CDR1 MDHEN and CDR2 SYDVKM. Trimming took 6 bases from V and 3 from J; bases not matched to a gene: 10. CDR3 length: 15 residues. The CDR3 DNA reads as TGTGCCAGCAGCCGCGATGGACAGGGAGGCTACGAGCAGTACTTC. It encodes CASSRDGQGGYEQYF.

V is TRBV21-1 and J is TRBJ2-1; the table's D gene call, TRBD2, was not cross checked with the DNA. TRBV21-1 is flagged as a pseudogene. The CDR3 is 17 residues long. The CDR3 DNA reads TGTGCCAGCACCTCACGGACTAGCGGACGAGCCTACAATGAGCAGTTCTTC. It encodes CASTSRTSGRAYNEQFF.

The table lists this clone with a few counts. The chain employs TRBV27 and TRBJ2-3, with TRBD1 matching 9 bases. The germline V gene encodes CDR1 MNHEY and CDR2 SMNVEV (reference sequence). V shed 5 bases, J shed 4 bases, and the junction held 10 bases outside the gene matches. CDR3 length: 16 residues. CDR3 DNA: TGTGCCAGCAGTCAACTAACAGGGGGCGGTGCAGATACGCAGTATTTT. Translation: CASSQLTGGGADTQYF.

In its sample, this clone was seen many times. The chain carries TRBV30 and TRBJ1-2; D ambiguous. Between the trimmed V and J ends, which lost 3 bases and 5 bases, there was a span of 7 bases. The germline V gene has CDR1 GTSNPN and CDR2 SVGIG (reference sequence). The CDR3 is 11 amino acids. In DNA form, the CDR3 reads TGTGCCTGGAGGGAGGTTTATGGCTACACCTTC. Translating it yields CAWREVYGYTF.

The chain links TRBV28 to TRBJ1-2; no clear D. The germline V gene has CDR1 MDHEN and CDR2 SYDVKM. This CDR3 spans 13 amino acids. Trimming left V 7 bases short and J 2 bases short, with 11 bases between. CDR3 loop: CASKRGGNYGYTF. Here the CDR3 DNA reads TGTGCCAGCAAGCGGGGAGGGAACTATGGCTACACCTTC.

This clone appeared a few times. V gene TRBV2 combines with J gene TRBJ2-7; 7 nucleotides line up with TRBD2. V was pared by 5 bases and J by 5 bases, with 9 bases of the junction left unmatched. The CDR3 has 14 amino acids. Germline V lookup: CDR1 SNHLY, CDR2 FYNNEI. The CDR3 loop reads CASSPPGLVDEQYF. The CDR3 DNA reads TGTGCCAGCAGTCCTCCAGGACTAGTTGACGAGCAGTACTTC.

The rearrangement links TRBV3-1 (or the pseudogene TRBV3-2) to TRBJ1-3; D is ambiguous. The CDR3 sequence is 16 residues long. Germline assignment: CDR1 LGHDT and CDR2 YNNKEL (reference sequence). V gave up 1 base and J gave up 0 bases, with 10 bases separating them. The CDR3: CASSQVARSSGNTIYF. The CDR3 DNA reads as TGTGCCAGCAGCCAAGTAGCGCGGAGCTCTGGAAACACCATATATTTT.

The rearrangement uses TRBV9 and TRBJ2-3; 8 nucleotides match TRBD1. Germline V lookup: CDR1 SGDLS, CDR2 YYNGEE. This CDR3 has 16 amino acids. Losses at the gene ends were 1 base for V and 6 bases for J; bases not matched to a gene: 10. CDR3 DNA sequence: TGTGCCAGCAGCGTACAGGGGGCGCAAGTTCGTGATACGCAGTATTTT. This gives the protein CASSVQGAQVRDTQYF.

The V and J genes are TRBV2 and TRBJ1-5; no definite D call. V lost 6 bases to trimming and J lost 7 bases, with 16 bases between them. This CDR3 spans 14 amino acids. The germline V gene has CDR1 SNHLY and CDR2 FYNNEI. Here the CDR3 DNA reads TGTGCCAGCAGGACTACAAGGGCGGGGCAGCCCCAGCATTTT. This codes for CASRTTRAGQPQHF.

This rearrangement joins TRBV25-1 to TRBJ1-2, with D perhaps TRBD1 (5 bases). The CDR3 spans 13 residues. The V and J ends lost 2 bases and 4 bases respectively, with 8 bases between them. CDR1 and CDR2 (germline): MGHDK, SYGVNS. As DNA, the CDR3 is TGTGCCAGCAGTGAAAGGGACTTCTATGGCTACACCTTC. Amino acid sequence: CASSERDFYGYTF.

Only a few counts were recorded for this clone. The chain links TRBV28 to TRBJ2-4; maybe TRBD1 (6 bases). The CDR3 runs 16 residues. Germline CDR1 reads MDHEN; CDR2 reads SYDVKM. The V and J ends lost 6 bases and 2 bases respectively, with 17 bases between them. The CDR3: CASRVRGSPTKNIQYF. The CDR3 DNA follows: TGTGCCAGCAGGGTCAGGGGCTCTCCCACCAAAAACATTCAGTACTTC.

Here the CDR3 DNA reads TGTGCCAGCAGTTACTCCGACACCTACGAGCAGTACTTC. It translates to CASSYSDTYEQYF. V is TRBV6-5 and J is TRBJ2-7; D is unclear. Germline V lookup: CDR1 MNHEY, CDR2 SVGAGI. Trimming left V 0 bases short and J 2 bases short, with 5 bases between. CDR3 length: 13 residues.

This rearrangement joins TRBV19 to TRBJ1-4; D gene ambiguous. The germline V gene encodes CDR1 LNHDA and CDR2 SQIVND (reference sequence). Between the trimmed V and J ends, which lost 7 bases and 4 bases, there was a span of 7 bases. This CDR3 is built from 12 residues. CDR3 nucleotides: TGTGCCAGTACAGAATTTAATGAAAAACTGTTTTTT. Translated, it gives CASTEFNEKLFF.

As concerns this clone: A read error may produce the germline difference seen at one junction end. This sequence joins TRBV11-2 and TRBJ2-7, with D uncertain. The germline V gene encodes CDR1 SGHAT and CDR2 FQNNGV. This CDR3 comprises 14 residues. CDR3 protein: CASNLGRVTDEQYF. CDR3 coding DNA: TGTGCCAGCAACTTAGGACGGGTGACGGACGAGCAGTACTTC.

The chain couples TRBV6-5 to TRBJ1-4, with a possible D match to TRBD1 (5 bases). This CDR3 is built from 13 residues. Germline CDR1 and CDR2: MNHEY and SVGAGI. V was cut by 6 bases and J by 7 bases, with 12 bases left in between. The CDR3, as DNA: TGTGCCAGCAGACGAGCGGGGGGTGAAAAACTGTTTTTT. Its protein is CASRRAGGEKLFF.

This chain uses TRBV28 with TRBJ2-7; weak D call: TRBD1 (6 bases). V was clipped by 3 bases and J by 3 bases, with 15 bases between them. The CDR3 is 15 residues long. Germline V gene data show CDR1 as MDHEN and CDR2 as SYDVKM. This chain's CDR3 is CASSFAGTKGYEQYF. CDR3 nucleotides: TGTGCCAGCAGTTTTGCAGGGACAAAGGGCTACGAGCAGTACTTC.

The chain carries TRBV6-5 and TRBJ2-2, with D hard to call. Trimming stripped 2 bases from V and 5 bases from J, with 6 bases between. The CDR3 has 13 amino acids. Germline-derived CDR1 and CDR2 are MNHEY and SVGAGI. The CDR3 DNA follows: TGTGCCAGCAGTTACGAGGTTACCGGGGAGCTGTTTTTT. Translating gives CASSYEVTGELFF.

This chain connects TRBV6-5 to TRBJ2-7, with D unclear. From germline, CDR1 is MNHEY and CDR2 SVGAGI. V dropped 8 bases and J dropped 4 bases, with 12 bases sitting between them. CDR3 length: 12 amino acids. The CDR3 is CASYTVTYEQYF. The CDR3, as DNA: TGTGCCAGCTACACCGTTACGTACGAGCAGTACTTC.

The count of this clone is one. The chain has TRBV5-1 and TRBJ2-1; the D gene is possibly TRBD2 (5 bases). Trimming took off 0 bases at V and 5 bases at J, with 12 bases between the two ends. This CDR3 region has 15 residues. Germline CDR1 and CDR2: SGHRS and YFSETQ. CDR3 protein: CASSLESSPNNEQFF. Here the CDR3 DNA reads TGCGCCAGCAGCTTGGAATCTAGCCCTAACAATGAGCAGTTCTTC.

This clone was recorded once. The CDR3 DNA is TGCGCCAGCAGCCCTACGGGACTAGCGGGGGTTGAGACCCAGTACTTC. Translated: CASSPTGLAGVETQYF. The chain employs TRBV5-1 and TRBJ2-5; 14 bases are a match to TRBD2. V was clipped by 4 bases and J by 5 bases; unmatched bases: 7. Germline lookup yields CDR1 SGHRS and CDR2 YFSETQ. The CDR3 runs 16 residues. The whole variable domain, remainder taken from reference TRBV5-1 and TRBJ2-5, is KAGVTQTPRYLIKTRGQQVTLSCSPISGHRSVSWYQQTPGQGLQFLFEYFSETQRNKGNFPGRFSGRQFSNSRSEMNVSTLELGDSALYLCASSPTGLAGVETQYFGPGTRLLVL.

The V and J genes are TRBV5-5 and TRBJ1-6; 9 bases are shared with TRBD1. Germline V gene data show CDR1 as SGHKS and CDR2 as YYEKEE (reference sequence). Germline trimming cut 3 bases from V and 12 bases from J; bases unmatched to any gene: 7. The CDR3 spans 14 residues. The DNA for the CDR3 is TGTGCCAGCAGCTCGGGACAGGGCATAAGACCCCTCCACTTT. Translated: CASSSGQGIRPLHF.

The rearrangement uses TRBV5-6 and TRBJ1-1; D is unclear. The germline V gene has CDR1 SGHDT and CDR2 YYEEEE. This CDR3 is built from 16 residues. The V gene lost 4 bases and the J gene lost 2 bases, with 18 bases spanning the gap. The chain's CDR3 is CASSLPQAGKNTEAFF. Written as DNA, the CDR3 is TGTGCCAGCAGCCTCCCCCAAGCCGGGAAAAACACTGAAGCTTTCTTT.

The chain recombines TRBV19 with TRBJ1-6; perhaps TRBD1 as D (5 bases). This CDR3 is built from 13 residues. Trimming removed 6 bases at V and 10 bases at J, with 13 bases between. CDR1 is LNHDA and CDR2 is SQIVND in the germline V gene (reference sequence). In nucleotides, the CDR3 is TGTGCCAGTAGCCAGACAGTCCACTCACCCCTCCACTTT. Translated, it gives CASSQTVHSPLHF.

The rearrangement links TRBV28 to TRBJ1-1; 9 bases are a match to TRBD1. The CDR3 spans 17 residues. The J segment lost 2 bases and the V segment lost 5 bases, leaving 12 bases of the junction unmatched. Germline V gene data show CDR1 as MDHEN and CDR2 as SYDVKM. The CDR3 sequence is CASSPPGQGPKNTEAFF. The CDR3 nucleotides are TGTGCCAGCAGTCCGCCGGGACAGGGACCAAAAAACACTGAAGCTTTCTTT.

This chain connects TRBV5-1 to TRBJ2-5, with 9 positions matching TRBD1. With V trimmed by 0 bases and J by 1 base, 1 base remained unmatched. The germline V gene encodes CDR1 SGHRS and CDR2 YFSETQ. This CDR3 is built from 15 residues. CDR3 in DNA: TGCGCCAGCAGCTTGGACAGGGGGCTCCAAGAGACCCAGTACTTC. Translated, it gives CASSLDRGLQETQYF.

CDR3 nucleotides: TGTGCAAGTCGCCAAAGGGACAGGGTCACGAATGAGCAGTTCTTC. It codes for CASRQRDRVTNEQFF. This chain links TRBV12-2 with TRBJ2-1; no check of the table's D call, TRBD1, against the DNA was made. TRBV12-2 corresponds to a pseudogene. The CDR3 covers 15 residues.